This TCR beta chain originates from a study of tumor and adjacent non-tumor tissue in lung cancer. Study-wide points: TCR diversity was significantly greater in tumor than normal lung tissue.

TCRbeta libraries were built with three rounds of nested PCR, modified from ARM-PCR. In TCRdb, the multiplex PCR reads were re-called with MiXCR into one record per CDR3 protein. The table includes 81,000 or so distinct CDR3 sequences, over 75% detected once. Turning to this clonotype: Antigen specificity is unknown. Sequence at one end of the junction differs from germline and may be a read error.

The CDR3 runs to 16 residues. The V gene's germline CDR1 is LGHNA and CDR2 YSLEER. No cell sorting was done before RNA was extracted from the tissue. Between August and November 2014, newly diagnosed, chemotherapy-naive lung cancer patients underwent thoracic surgery in China. Sequencing was done on a sample of lung tumor tissue. This TCR came from a woman between 50 and 59 years old with non-small cell lung cancer. The chain links TRBV4-3 to TRBJ2-2; D unclear. The CDR3 nucleotides read TGCGCCGGCAGCCAAGAACGAAGTGCAGGCACCGGGGAGCTGTTTTTT. It encodes CAGSQERSAGTGELFF.